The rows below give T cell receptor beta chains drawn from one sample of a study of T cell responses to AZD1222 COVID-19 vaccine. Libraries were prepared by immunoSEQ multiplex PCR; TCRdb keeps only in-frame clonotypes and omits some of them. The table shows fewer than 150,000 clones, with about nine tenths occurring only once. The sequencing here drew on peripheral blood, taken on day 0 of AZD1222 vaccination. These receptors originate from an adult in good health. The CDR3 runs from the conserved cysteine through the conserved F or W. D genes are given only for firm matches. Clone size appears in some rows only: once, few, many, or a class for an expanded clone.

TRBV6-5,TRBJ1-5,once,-,TGTGCCAGCAGTTACTCCGGGGGAGGGGGACAGCCCCAGCATTTT,CASSYSGGGGQPQHF
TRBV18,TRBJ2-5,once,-,TGTGCCAGCTCACCCGCAGGGTTAGAGACCCAGTACTTC,CASSPAGLETQYF
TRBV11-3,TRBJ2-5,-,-,TGTGCCAGCAGCTTACAGTCTCAAGAGACCCAGTACTTC,CASSLQSQETQYF
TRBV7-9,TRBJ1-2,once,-,TGTGCCAGCTGGCCCACGGGGAGTTTACATGGCTACACCTTC,CASWPTGSLHGYTF
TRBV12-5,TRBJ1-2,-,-,TGTGCTAGTTATTGGCTTAACTATGGCTACACCTTC,CASYWLNYGYTF
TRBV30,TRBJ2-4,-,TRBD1,TGTGCCTGGAAGGGAGTTGGACAGGGGGTAAAAAGAATTCAGTACTTC,CAWKGVGQGVKRIQYF
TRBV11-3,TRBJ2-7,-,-,TGTGCCAGCAGACCGGGAGTCGAGCAGTACTTC,CASRPGVEQYF
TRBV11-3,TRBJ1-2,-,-,TGTGCCAGCAGCTCCGCAGACTATGGCTACACCTTC,CASSSADYGYTF
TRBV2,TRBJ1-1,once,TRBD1,TGTGCCGAGGGGGCCGGCACTGAAGCTTTCTTT,CAEGAGTEAFF
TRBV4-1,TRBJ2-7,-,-,TGCGCCAGCAGCCAAGATGGGGGCAGGAACGAGCAGTACTTC,CASSQDGGRNEQYF
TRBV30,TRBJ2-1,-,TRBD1,TGTGCCTGGAGGGACCACGACAGGGGAACCTACAATGAGCAGTTCTTC,CAWRDHDRGTYNEQFF
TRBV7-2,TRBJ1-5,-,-,TGTGCCAGCAGCCAAATCTCGGGGAGCCATCAGCCCCAGCATTTT,CASSQISGSHQPQHF
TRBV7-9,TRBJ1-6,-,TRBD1,TGTGCCAGCAGCCCGTTAGACAGGGAAGTAGGAGCCTATAATTCACCCCTCCACTTT,CASSPLDREVGAYNSPLHF
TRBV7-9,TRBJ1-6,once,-,TGTGCCAGCGGGGGGCTGGATAATTCACCCCTCCACTTT,CASGGLDNSPLHF
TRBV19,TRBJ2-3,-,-,TGTGCCAGTAGTCGACAGGAACTAGCCAGAGATACGCAGTATTTT,CASSRQELARDTQYF
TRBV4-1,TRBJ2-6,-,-,TGCGCCAGCAGCCACCAGGGTGCTGGGGCCAACGTCCTGACTTTC,CASSHQGAGANVLTF
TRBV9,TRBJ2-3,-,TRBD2,TGTGCCAGCAGCCCCACTAGCGGGAGTTGGACAGATACGCAGTATTTT,CASSPTSGSWTDTQYF
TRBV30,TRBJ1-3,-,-,TGTGCCTGGAGTAGGGGAAGTGCTGGAAACACCATATATTTT,CAWSRGSAGNTIYF
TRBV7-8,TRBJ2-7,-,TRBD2,TGTGCCAGCAGCTTAGCGGGGACTAGCGGCTACGAGCAGTACTTC,CASSLAGTSGYEQYF
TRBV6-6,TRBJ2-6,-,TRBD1,TGTGCCAGCAGTTACTCTACAGGGGGAGGCGTCCTGACTTTC,CASSYSTGGGVLTF
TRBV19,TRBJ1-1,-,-,TGTGCCAGTAGTATCGAGGTTATTAACACTGAAGCTTTCTTT,CASSIEVINTEAFF
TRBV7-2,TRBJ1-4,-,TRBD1,TGTGCCAGCAGCTTGAACTGGCAGGGGGAGGAAAAACTGTTTTTT,CASSLNWQGEEKLFF
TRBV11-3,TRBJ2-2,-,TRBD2,TGTGCCAGCAGCTACCGGAACCTAACTAGCGGGGGGCGCGGGGAGCTGTTTTTT,CASSYRNLTSGGRGELFF
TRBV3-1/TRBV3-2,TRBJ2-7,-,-,TGTGCCAGCAGCCAAATGGCGGACCCTTTCTACGAGCAGTACTTC,CASSQMADPFYEQYF